This T cell receptor beta chain was identified during a study of early T cells in non-severe SARS-CoV-2 infection. The ends were cut back, 5 bases at V and 0 bases at J, with 8 bases in the middle. This CDR3 spans 13 amino acids. CDR1 and CDR2 from the germline V gene are DFQATT and SNEGSKA (reference sequence). This clonotype was picked up many times. TCRdb itself ran the 5' RACE reads through MiXCR, one entry per CDR3 protein. The data hold some 80,000 distinct CDR3 sequences, with roughly 15% observed a single time. The receptor was derived from an adult who was a healthcare worker with PCR-confirmed SARS-CoV-2 infection or an uninfected control (not recorded which). V and J are TRBV20-1 and TRBJ2-4; D unresolved. Input material: whole blood. CDR3: CSAPIGAKNIQYF. CDR3 nucleotides: TGCAGTGCTCCCATAGGAGCCAAAAACATTCAGTACTTC.